The text below deals with one T cell receptor (beta chain). Antigen specificity is unknown. This specimen comes from a study of beta chain features in type 1 diabetes. One heparinised blood draw averaging around 110 mL was given by each donor. Broader study findings: Naive, central memory and Treg TCRB repertoires appeared more alike in patients than in healthy donors. PCR, the amplification step, might favor shorter templates, equally in patients and controls.

Expressed TCRB transcripts were sequenced, since all the RNA that had been isolated was reverse transcribed. The assay was immunoSEQ multiplex PCR, and TCRdb's table has in-frame clones only and misses some. The data show 310,000 or so clones, roughly 8% seen once. The CDR3 has 15 residues. V lost 5 bases to trimming and J lost 4 bases, with 15 bases between them. Per germline, CDR1 SEHNR and CDR2 FQNEAQ (reference sequence). The sequenced material came from central memory CD4+ T cells from blood. The clonotype originates from a woman aged 18-29 years in good health. The chain has TRBV7-9 and TRBJ1-3; D is ambiguous. Here the CDR3 reads CASSPAVASGNTIYF. The CDR3 DNA reads TGTGCCAGCAGCCCGGCGGTGGCGTCCGGAAACACCATATATTTT.